The present T cell receptor beta chain was sequenced within a study of regulatory T cells in long-lasting Graves disease. Regarding time point: newly diagnosed GD, antithyroid drugs for less than 3 months. The TCR library was made from RNA extracted from PBMCs. This clonotype was observed many times. Antigen unknown. Study-wide points: Among samples with persistent disease, TRBV28, TRBJ1-2 and TRBJ2-5 were favored.

V was pared by 7 bases and J by 1 base, with 11 bases between. The CDR3 sequence is 12 residues long. Germline V CDR1 and CDR2: DFQATT, SNEGSKA (reference sequence). With iRepertoire HTBI primers and Arm-PCR of CDR3 regions, TCR beta libraries were built. One entry per CDR3 protein results from TCRdb running MiXCR on the multiplex PCR reads. The sample records fewer than 450,000 distinct CDR3 sequences, 15% being singletons. The data also belong to a second study, concerning T cells in Graves' hyperthyroidism and ophthalmopathy.

This clonotype originated in a woman between 35 and 50 years old with Graves disease. The material sequenced was peripheral blood mononuclear cells (PBMCs), taken at new diagnosis, from a patient treated with antithyroid drugs. The chain recombines TRBV20-1 with TRBJ2-7, with a possible D match to TRBD1 (6 bases). The CDR3 DNA reads TGCAGTGTACAGGGAGATTCCTACGAGCAGTACTTC. Protein sequence: CSVQGDSYEQYF.